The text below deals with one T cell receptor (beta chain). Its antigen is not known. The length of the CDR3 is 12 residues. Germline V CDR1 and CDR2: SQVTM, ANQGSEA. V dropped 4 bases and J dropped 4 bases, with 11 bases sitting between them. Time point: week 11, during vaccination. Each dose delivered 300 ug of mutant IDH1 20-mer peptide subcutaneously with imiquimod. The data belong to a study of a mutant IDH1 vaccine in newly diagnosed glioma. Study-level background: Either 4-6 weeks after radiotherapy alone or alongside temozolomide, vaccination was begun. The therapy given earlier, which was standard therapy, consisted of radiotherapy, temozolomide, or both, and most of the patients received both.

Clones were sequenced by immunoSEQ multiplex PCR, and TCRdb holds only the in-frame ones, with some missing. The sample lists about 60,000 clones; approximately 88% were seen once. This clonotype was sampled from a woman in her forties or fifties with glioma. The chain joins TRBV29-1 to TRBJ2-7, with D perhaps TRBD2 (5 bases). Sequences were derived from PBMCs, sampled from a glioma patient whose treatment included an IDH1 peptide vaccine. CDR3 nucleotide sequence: TGCAGCGTTGCTGATCGGGGTTACGAGCAGTACTTC. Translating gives CSVADRGYEQYF.